The rows below give T cell receptor beta chains drawn from one sample of a study of shared clonotypes between healthy human individuals. The repertoire was sequenced with immunoSEQ multiplex PCR; TCRdb's copy has only in-frame clones and lacks some. The sample includes over a million clones, roughly 80% of them seen just once. Sequenced material: memory CD4+ T cells sorted from blood. These receptors all come from a man younger than 35 in good health. CDR3s include the opening cysteine and the closing phenylalanine or tryptophan. The order of the fields is CDR3 DNA, CDR3 protein, V gene, D gene, clone size, J gene. D genes are given only for firm matches. Clone size is stated in some rows and not others, as once, few, many or a class when expanded.

cdr3_nt: TGTGCCAGCGCTACTGGGCAGTCCTATAATTCACCCCTCCACTTT
cdr3_aa: CASATGQSYNSPLHF
v_call: TRBV6-5
d_call: NA
clone_size: NA
j_call: TRBJ1-6

cdr3_nt: TGCAGCGGCAGGGTGAACACCGGGGAGCTGTTTTTT
cdr3_aa: CSGRVNTGELFF
v_call: TRBV29-1
d_call: NA
clone_size: NA
j_call: TRBJ2-2

cdr3_nt: TGTGCCAGCAGCCCGGGGTTGAGAGGCTCTACGGGCGGGGAGCTGTTTTTT
cdr3_aa: CASSPGLRGSTGGELFF
v_call: TRBV5-4
d_call: NA
clone_size: many
j_call: TRBJ2-2

cdr3_nt: TGTGCCTGGAGTGTAGTAGGTTCGCGGGATACGCAGTATTTT
cdr3_aa: CAWSVVGSRDTQYF
v_call: TRBV30
d_call: NA
clone_size: few
j_call: TRBJ2-3

cdr3_nt: TGTGCCAGCAGCTCCGGCCCCTCAGGGAGGAACATTCAGTACTTC
cdr3_aa: CASSSGPSGRNIQYF
v_call: TRBV28
d_call: NA
clone_size: NA
j_call: TRBJ2-4

cdr3_nt: TGCAGCGTCCCCGGGGCAACTAATGAAAAACTGTTTTTT
cdr3_aa: CSVPGATNEKLFF
v_call: TRBV29-1
d_call: NA
clone_size: few
j_call: TRBJ1-4

cdr3_nt: TGTGCCAGCAGCCAAGATTTTCTTGGGGGACCCCAGCATTTT
cdr3_aa: CASSQDFLGGPQHF
v_call: TRBV4-2
d_call: NA
clone_size: few
j_call: TRBJ1-5

cdr3_nt: TGTGCCAGCAGCAGGACAGTCCAAGAGACCCAGTACTTC
cdr3_aa: CASSRTVQETQYF
v_call: TRBV28
d_call: NA
clone_size: once
j_call: TRBJ2-5

cdr3_nt: TGTGCCAGCAGCACACAGGGTGGGTACGAGCAGTACTTC
cdr3_aa: CASSTQGGYEQYF
v_call: TRBV6-1
d_call: NA
clone_size: NA
j_call: TRBJ2-7

cdr3_nt: TGTGCCAGCAGCGTAGGGCCAGCGGGAGTTCGCGAGCAGTACTTC
cdr3_aa: CASSVGPAGVREQYF
v_call: TRBV9
d_call: TRBD2
clone_size: NA
j_call: TRBJ2-7

cdr3_nt: TGTGCCACCAGCCTCAGAGGGAGGACAGGCTCCTACAATGAGCAGTTCTTC
cdr3_aa: CATSLRGRTGSYNEQFF
v_call: TRBV15
d_call: NA
clone_size: NA
j_call: TRBJ2-1

cdr3_nt: TGTGCTAGTGGTTTTTCCGGGGGTAACTATGGCTACACCTTC
cdr3_aa: CASGFSGGNYGYTF
v_call: TRBV12-5
d_call: NA
clone_size: NA
j_call: TRBJ1-2

cdr3_nt: TGTGCCAGCAGCTTAGCGGTCGGGGTCGGCGAGCAGTACTTC
cdr3_aa: CASSLAVGVGEQYF
v_call: TRBV7-9
d_call: NA
clone_size: NA
j_call: TRBJ2-7

cdr3_nt: TGTGCCAGTAGTATACACCCTCGGGGGGATCAGCCCCAGCATTTT
cdr3_aa: CASSIHPRGDQPQHF
v_call: TRBV19
d_call: NA
clone_size: NA
j_call: TRBJ1-5

cdr3_nt: TGCGCCAGCAGAGGCGGGAGATTCCACGAGCAGTACTTC
cdr3_aa: CASRGGRFHEQYF
v_call: TRBV5-1
d_call: TRBD2
clone_size: NA
j_call: TRBJ2-7

cdr3_nt: TGCGCCAGCAGCCAAGTCCTAGCGGGGGTCATCACCGGGGAGCTGTTTTTT
cdr3_aa: CASSQVLAGVITGELFF
v_call: TRBV4-1
d_call: TRBD2
clone_size: once
j_call: TRBJ2-2

cdr3_nt: TGTGCCAGCAGCCCCAGAGGAGCGGGGGGGAGCACAGATACGCAGTATTTT
cdr3_aa: CASSPRGAGGSTDTQYF
v_call: TRBV7-3
d_call: TRBD2
clone_size: NA
j_call: TRBJ2-3

cdr3_nt: TGTGCCAGCAGCTTAGGGCGGGGGGGTATTGCCTACGAGCAGTACTTC
cdr3_aa: CASSLGRGGIAYEQYF
v_call: TRBV11-2
d_call: TRBD2
clone_size: NA
j_call: TRBJ2-7

cdr3_nt: TGTGCCAGCAGTGGAGAAACCCTGGGCTCCTACGAGCAGTACTTC
cdr3_aa: CASSGETLGSYEQYF
v_call: TRBV28
d_call: NA
clone_size: NA
j_call: TRBJ2-7

cdr3_nt: TGTGCCAGCAGCCGAGGGACCAACGAGCAGTACTTC
cdr3_aa: CASSRGTNEQYF
v_call: TRBV7-9
d_call: NA
clone_size: NA
j_call: TRBJ2-7

cdr3_nt: TGTGCCAGCAGTCCCGGGACAGGTATCTACGAGCAGTACTTC
cdr3_aa: CASSPGTGIYEQYF
v_call: TRBV7-2
d_call: TRBD1
clone_size: NA
j_call: TRBJ2-7

cdr3_nt: TGTGCCAGCAGTTTCAACTATCAGCCCCAGCATTTT
cdr3_aa: CASSFNYQPQHF
v_call: TRBV28
d_call: NA
clone_size: few
j_call: TRBJ1-5

cdr3_nt: TGTGCCAGCTCTCCTTCGGGGACATACGAGCAGTACTTC
cdr3_aa: CASSPSGTYEQYF
v_call: TRBV5-4
d_call: NA
clone_size: NA
j_call: TRBJ2-7

cdr3_nt: TGTGCCAGCTCGACAGATCTGAACTATGGCTACACCTTC
cdr3_aa: CASSTDLNYGYTF
v_call: TRBV18
d_call: NA
clone_size: NA
j_call: TRBJ1-2

cdr3_nt: TGTGCCAGCAGCTTCTTCCAGGCCATCTCTGGGGCCAACGTCCTGACTTTC
cdr3_aa: CASSFFQAISGANVLTF
v_call: TRBV5-6
d_call: NA
clone_size: NA
j_call: TRBJ2-6

cdr3_nt: TGTGCCAGCAGCTTAGCGGCGGGGGGCCTGGGCTACACCTTC
cdr3_aa: CASSLAAGGLGYTF
v_call: TRBV7-2
d_call: NA
clone_size: NA
j_call: TRBJ1-2

cdr3_nt: TGTGCCAGCAGCGCCGGACAGGTCCCCTACAATGAGCAGTTCTTC
cdr3_aa: CASSAGQVPYNEQFF
v_call: TRBV9
d_call: TRBD1
clone_size: NA
j_call: TRBJ2-1

cdr3_nt: TGTGCCAGCAGACTAGCTGGGAACACCGGGGAGCTGTTTTTT
cdr3_aa: CASRLAGNTGELFF
v_call: TRBV9
d_call: NA
clone_size: NA
j_call: TRBJ2-2

cdr3_nt: TGTGCCAGCTCACCCATGGGGGTGACTTCTGAAAAACTGTTTTTT
cdr3_aa: CASSPMGVTSEKLFF
v_call: TRBV18
d_call: NA
clone_size: NA
j_call: TRBJ1-4

cdr3_nt: TGTGCCAGCAGTGACGGGACATGGGCAGATACGCAGTATTTT
cdr3_aa: CASSDGTWADTQYF
v_call: TRBV27
d_call: NA
clone_size: few
j_call: TRBJ2-3

cdr3_nt: TGTGCCAGCAGCTTAACATCAATTGACTCTGGGGCCAACGTCCTGACTTTC
cdr3_aa: CASSLTSIDSGANVLTF
v_call: TRBV7-8
d_call: NA
clone_size: once
j_call: TRBJ2-6

cdr3_nt: TGTGCCAGCAGCCAACACGAGACCCAGTACTTC
cdr3_aa: CASSQHETQYF
v_call: TRBV14
d_call: NA
clone_size: NA
j_call: TRBJ2-5

cdr3_nt: TGTGCCAGCAGCTTAGTCGGGGGCACCGGGGAGCTGTTTTTT
cdr3_aa: CASSLVGGTGELFF
v_call: TRBV7-2
d_call: NA
clone_size: many
j_call: TRBJ2-2

cdr3_nt: TGTGCCAGCAGCGTCGGGACAGGGAAAGATCAGCCCCAGCATTTT
cdr3_aa: CASSVGTGKDQPQHF
v_call: TRBV5-8
d_call: TRBD1
clone_size: NA
j_call: TRBJ1-5

cdr3_nt: TGTGCCACCAGCAGAGATGGGGCAGGAAACAATGAGCAGTTCTTC
cdr3_aa: CATSRDGAGNNEQFF
v_call: TRBV15
d_call: NA
clone_size: NA
j_call: TRBJ2-1

cdr3_nt: TGCGCCAGCAGCGTCGACTTGGAAGCTAGCACAGATACGCAGTATTTT
cdr3_aa: CASSVDLEASTDTQYF
v_call: TRBV5-1
d_call: NA
clone_size: NA
j_call: TRBJ2-3

cdr3_nt: TGCGCCAGCAGTGAAGGGCGGGAGTCGAATGAGCAGTTCTTC
cdr3_aa: CASSEGRESNEQFF
v_call: TRBV10-1
d_call: TRBD2
clone_size: NA
j_call: TRBJ2-1

cdr3_nt: TGCAGCGTCGGCTTGGGCACAGATACGCAGTATTTT
cdr3_aa: CSVGLGTDTQYF
v_call: TRBV29-1
d_call: NA
clone_size: NA
j_call: TRBJ2-3

cdr3_nt: TGTGCCAGCACCCAGGGATCTCCCACTGAAGCTTTCTTT
cdr3_aa: CASTQGSPTEAFF
v_call: TRBV6-5
d_call: NA
clone_size: few
j_call: TRBJ1-1

cdr3_nt: TGTGCCAGCTCACCACCGGCAGCCTACGAGCAGTACTTC
cdr3_aa: CASSPPAAYEQYF
v_call: TRBV18
d_call: NA
clone_size: NA
j_call: TRBJ2-7

cdr3_nt: TGTGCCAGCAGTATCGCCAGGGGGCTGGGCGAGCAGTACTTC
cdr3_aa: CASSIARGLGEQYF
v_call: TRBV28
d_call: TRBD1
clone_size: NA
j_call: TRBJ2-7

cdr3_nt: TGCGCCAGCAGCTTGGGCAGTAACTCCTACGAGCAGTACTTC
cdr3_aa: CASSLGSNSYEQYF
v_call: TRBV5-1
d_call: NA
clone_size: NA
j_call: TRBJ2-7

cdr3_nt: TGCGCCAGCAGCGTACGGGGTATCTCGAAACAAGAGACCCAGTACTTC
cdr3_aa: CASSVRGISKQETQYF
v_call: TRBV5-1
d_call: NA
clone_size: few
j_call: TRBJ2-5

cdr3_nt: TGTGCCAGCAGCAAAGTCTTCCGGTACTTC
cdr3_aa: CASSKVFRYF
v_call: TRBV21-1
d_call: NA
clone_size: few
j_call: TRBJ2-7

cdr3_nt: TGTGCCAGCAGCTTAGGCGGGGGCGTAGGCTACACCTTC
cdr3_aa: CASSLGGGVGYTF
v_call: TRBV7-2
d_call: NA
clone_size: NA
j_call: TRBJ1-2